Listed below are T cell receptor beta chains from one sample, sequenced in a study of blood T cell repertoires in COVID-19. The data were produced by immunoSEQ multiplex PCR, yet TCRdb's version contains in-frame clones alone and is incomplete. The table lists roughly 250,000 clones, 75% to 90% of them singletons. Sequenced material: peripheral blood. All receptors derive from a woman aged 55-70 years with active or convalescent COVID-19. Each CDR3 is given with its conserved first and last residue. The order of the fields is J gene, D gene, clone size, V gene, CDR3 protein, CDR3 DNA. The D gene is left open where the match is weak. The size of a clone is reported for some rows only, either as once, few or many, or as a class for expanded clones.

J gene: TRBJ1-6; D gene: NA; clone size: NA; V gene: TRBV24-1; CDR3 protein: CATSDPRLGFSYNSPLHF; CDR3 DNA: TGTGCCACCAGTGATCCGCGGCTGGGTTTCTCCTATAATTCACCCCTCCACTTT
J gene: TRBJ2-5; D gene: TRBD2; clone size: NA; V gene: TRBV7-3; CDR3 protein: CASSPSTSGGQETQYF; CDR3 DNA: TGTGCCAGCAGCCCCTCGACTAGCGGGGGGCAAGAGACCCAGTACTTC
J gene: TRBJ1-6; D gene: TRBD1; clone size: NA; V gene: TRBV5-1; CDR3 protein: CASSFVDRGNSPLHF; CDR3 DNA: TGCGCCAGCAGCTTTGTGGACAGGGGTAATTCACCCCTCCACTTT
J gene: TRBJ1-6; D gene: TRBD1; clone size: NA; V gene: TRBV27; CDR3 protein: CASSLYDRGNSPLHF; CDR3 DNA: TGTGCCAGCAGTTTATACGACAGGGGTAATTCACCCCTCCACTTT
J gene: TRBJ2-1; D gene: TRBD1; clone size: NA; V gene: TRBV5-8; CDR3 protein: CASSLRGPYNEQFF; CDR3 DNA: TGTGCCAGCAGCTTGAGGGGGCCGTACAATGAGCAGTTCTTC
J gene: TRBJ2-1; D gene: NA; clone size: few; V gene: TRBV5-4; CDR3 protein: CASSLTGAYNEQFF; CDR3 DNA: TGTGCCAGCAGCTTAACGGGGGCCTACAATGAGCAGTTCTTC
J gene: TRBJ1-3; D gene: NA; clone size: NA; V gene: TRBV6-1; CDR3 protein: CASSERTGLGNTIYF; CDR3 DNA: TGTGCCAGCAGTGAAAGAACAGGCCTTGGAAACACCATATATTTT
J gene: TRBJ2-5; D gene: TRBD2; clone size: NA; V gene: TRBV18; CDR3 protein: CASSPFTLYGLAGIQETQYF; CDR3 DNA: TGTGCCAGCTCACCTTTTACGCTATACGGACTAGCGGGTATCCAAGAGACCCAGTACTTC
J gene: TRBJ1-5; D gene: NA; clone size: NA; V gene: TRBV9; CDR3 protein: CASSVGPNNQPQHF; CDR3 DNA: TGTGCCAGCAGCGTAGGGCCGAACAATCAGCCCCAGCATTTT
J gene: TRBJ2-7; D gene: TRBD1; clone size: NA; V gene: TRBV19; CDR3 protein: CASSLGQLFYEQYF; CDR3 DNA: TGTGCCAGTAGTCTGGGACAGCTTTTCTACGAGCAGTACTTC
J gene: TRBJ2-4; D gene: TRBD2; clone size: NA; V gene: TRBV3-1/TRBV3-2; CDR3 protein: CASSQRLAGSKNIQYF; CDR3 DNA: TGTGCCAGCAGCCAAAGGCTAGCGGGGTCAAAAAACATTCAGTACTTC
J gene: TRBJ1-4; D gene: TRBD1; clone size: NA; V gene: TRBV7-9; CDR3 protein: CASTLRDSLNEKLFF; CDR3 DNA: TGTGCCAGCACCCTCCGGGACAGCCTAAATGAAAAACTGTTTTTT
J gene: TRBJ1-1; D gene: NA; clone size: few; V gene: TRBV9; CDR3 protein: CASSFRGGWDTEAFF; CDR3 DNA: TGTGCCAGCAGCTTCCGGGGAGGGTGGGACACTGAAGCTTTCTTT
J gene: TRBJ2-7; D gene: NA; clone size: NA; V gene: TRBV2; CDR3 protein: CASGRTGGREEQYF; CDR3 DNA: TGTGCCAGCGGTCGGACGGGGGGCCGTGAGGAGCAGTACTTC
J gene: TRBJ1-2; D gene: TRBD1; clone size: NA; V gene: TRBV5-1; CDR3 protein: CASSTDRVALWGYTF; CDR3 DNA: TGCGCCAGCAGCACCGACAGGGTAGCCTTGTGGGGCTACACCTTC
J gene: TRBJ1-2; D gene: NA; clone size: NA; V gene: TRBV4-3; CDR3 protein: CASSQIGGYGYTF; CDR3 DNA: TGCGCCAGCAGCCAAATAGGAGGCTATGGCTACACCTTC
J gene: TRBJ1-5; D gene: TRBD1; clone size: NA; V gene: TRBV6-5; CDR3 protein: CASSYSRGGDQPQHF; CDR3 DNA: TGTGCCAGCAGTTACTCGAGAGGGGGCGATCAGCCCCAGCATTTT
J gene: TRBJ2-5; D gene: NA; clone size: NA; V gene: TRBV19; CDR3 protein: CASSIDGKGLGETQYF; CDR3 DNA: TGTGCCAGTAGTATAGATGGTAAGGGGCTCGGAGAGACCCAGTACTTC
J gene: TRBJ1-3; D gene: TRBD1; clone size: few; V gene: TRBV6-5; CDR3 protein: CASSYSRTGYGNTIYF; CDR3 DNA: TGTGCCAGCAGTTACTCTCGGACAGGGTACGGAAACACCATATATTTT
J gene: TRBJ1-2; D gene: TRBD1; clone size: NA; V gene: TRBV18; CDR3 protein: CASSPPSQGANYGYTF; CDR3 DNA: TGTGCCAGCTCACCCCCCAGCCAGGGGGCCAACTATGGCTACACCTTC
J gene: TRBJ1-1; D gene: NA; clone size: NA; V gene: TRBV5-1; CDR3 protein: CASSLLENTEAFF; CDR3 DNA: TGCGCCAGCAGCTTACTAGAGAACACTGAAGCTTTCTTT
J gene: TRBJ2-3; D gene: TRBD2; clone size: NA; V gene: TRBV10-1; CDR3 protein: CASSDRGGSDTQYF; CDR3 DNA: TGCGCCAGCAGTGACCGGGGGGGCTCAGATACGCAGTATTTT
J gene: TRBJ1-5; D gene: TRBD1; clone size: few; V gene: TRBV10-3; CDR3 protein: CAISEQGLGYQQPQHF; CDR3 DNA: TGTGCCATCAGTGAACAGGGGTTAGGGTACCAACAGCCCCAGCATTTT
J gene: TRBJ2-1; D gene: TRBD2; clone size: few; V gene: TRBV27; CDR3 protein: CASSFGTSGANEQFF; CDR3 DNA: TGTGCCAGCAGTTTTGGGACTAGCGGGGCCAATGAGCAGTTCTTC
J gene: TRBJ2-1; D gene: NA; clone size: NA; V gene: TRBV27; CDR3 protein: CASSFGESYNEQFF; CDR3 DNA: TGTGCCAGCAGTTTCGGGGAATCCTACAATGAGCAGTTCTTC
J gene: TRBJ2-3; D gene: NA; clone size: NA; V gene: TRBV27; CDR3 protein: CASSLRSPRGVSSTDTQYF; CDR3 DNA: TGTGCCAGCAGTTTAAGGTCCCCCCGGGGAGTCTCTAGCACAGATACGCAGTATTTT
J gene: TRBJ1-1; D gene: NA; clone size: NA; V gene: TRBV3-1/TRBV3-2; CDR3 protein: CASSPRGSPEAFF; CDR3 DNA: TGTGCCAGCAGCCCAAGGGGTTCCCCTGAAGCTTTCTTT
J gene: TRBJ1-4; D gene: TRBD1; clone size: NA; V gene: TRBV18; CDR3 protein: CASSPTYRGQGSEKLFF; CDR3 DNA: TGTGCCAGCTCACCAACATACAGGGGGCAGGGGAGTGAAAAACTGTTTTTT
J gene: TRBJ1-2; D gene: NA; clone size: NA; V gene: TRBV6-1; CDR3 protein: CASSDPGLLFHF; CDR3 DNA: TGTGCCAGCAGTGACCCGGGACTGCTCTTCCACTTC
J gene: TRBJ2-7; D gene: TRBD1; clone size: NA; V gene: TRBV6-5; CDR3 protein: CASSSWTGGENEQYF; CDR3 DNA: TGTGCCAGCAGTTCCTGGACAGGGGGCGAGAACGAGCAGTACTTC
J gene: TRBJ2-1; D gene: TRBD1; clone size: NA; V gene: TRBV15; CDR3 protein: CATSTGTGVVEQFF; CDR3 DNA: TGTGCCACCAGCACCGGGACAGGGGTGGTTGAGCAGTTCTTC
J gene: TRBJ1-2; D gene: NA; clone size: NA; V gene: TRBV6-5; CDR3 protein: CASSSPGGVNYGYTF; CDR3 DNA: TGTGCCAGCAGTTCCCCGGGGGGGGTTAACTATGGCTACACCTTC
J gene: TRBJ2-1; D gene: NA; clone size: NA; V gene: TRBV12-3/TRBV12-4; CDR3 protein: CASSSLGGEQFF; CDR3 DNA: TGTGCCAGCAGCTCTTTGGGAGGAGAGCAGTTCTTC
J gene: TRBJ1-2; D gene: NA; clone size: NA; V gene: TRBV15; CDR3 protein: CATSRDMGRVYGYTF; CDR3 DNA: TGTGCCACCAGCAGAGATATGGGCAGGGTCTATGGCTACACCTTC
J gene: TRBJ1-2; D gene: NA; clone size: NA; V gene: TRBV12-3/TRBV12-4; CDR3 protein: CASSRGGRGYTF; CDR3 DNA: TGTGCCAGCAGTAGGGGGGGGCGAGGCTACACCTTC
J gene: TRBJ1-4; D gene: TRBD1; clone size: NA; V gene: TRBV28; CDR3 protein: CASSFSVTGQGGKLFF; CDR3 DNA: TGTGCCAGCAGTTTTAGCGTTACGGGACAGGGGGGGAAACTGTTTTTT
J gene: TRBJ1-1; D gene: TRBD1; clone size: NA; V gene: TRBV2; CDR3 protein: CASSGDRVGTEAFF; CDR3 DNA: TGTGCCAGCAGTGGGGACAGGGTCGGAACTGAAGCTTTCTTT
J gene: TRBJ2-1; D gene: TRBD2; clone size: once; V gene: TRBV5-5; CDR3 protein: CASSEIAGGINEQFF; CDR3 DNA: TGTGCCAGCAGCGAAATAGCGGGGGGGATCAATGAGCAGTTCTTC
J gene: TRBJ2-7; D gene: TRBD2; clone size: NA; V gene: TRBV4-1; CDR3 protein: CASSQGLAGTYEQYF; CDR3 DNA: TGCGCCAGCAGCCAAGGGCTAGCGGGGACCTACGAGCAGTACTTC
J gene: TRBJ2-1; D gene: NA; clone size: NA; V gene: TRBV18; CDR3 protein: CASSPGRGPYNEQFF; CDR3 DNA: TGTGCCAGCTCACCTGGCAGGGGTCCCTACAATGAGCAGTTCTTC
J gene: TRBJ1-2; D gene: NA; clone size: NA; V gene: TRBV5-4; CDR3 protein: CASSPEGYYGYTF; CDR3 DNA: TGTGCCAGCAGCCCGGAGGGTTACTATGGCTACACCTTC
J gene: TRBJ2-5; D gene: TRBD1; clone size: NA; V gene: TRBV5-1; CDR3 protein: CASSPSRDRAPQETQYF; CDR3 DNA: TGCGCCAGCAGCCCGTCCCGGGACAGGGCCCCACAAGAGACCCAGTACTTC
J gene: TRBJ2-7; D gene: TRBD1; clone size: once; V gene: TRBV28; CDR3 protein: CASRDRVYEQYF; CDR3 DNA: TGTGCCAGCAGGGACAGGGTCTACGAGCAGTACTTC
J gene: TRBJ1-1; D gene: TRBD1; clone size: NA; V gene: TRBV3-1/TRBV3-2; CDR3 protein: CASSQPPTGEAFF; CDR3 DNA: TGTGCCAGCAGCCAACCCCCGACAGGGGAAGCTTTCTTT
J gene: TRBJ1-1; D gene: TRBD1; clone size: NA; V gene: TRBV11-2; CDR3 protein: CASSSGTDLWNTEAFF; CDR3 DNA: TGTGCCAGCAGCTCCGGGACAGACCTTTGGAACACTGAAGCTTTCTTT
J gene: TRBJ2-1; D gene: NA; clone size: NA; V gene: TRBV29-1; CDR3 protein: CSGGARNNEQFF; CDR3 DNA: TGCAGCGGGGGCGCGAGGAACAATGAGCAGTTCTTC
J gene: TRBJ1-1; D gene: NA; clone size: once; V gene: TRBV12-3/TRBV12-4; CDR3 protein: CASSKQGLTEAFF; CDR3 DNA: TGTGCCAGCAGTAAGCAGGGGTTAACTGAAGCTTTCTTT
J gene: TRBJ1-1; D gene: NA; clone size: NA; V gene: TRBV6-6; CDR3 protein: CASRDGMGYRGTEAFF; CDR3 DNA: TGTGCCAGCAGAGACGGGATGGGGTACAGAGGGACTGAAGCTTTCTTT
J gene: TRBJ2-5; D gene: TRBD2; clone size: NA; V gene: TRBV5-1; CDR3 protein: CASSLGLAGGQETQYF; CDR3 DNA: TGCGCCAGCAGCTTGGGACTAGCGGGGGGCCAAGAGACCCAGTACTTC
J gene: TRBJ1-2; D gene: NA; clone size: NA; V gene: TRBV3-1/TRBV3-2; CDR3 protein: CASSQEVLLYGYTF; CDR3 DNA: TGTGCCAGCAGCCAAGAGGTCCTATTATATGGCTACACCTTC
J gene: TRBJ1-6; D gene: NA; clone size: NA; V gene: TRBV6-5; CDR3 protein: CASSYSEWSPLHF; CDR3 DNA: TGTGCCAGCAGTTACTCGGAGTGGTCACCCCTCCACTTT
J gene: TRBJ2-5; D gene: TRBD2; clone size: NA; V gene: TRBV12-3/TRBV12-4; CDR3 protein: CASSTLADLRQYF; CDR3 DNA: TGTGCCAGCAGTACCCTAGCGGATCTAAGGCAGTACTTC
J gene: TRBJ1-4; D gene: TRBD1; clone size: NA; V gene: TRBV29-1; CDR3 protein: CSVVDRFATNEKLFF; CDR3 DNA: TGCAGCGTCGTGGACAGGTTTGCAACTAATGAAAAACTGTTTTTT
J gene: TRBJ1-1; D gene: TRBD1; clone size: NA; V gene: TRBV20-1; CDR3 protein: CSASRAGGNTEAFF; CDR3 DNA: TGCAGTGCTAGTCGCGCAGGGGGGAATACTGAAGCTTTCTTT
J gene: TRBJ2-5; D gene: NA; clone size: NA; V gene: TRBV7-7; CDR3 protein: CASSPERGGETQYF; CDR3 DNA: TGTGCTAGCAGCCCCGAGAGGGGGGGAGAGACCCAGTACTTC
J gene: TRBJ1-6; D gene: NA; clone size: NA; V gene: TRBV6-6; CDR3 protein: CASSYQSPLHF; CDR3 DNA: TGTGCCAGCAGTTATCAGTCACCCCTCCACTTT
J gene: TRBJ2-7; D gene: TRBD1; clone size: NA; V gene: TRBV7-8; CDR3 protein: CASPDRDRGPTYEQYF; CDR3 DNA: TGTGCCAGCCCCGATCGAGACAGGGGACCTACCTACGAGCAGTACTTC
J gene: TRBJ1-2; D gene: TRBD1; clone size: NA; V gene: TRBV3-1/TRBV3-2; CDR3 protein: CASSRRDSSNYGYTF; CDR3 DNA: TGTGCCAGCAGCCGGAGGGACAGCTCTAACTATGGCTACACCTTC
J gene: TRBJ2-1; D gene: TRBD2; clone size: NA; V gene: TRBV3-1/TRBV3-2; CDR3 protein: CASSHWTSGDYNEQFF; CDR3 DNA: TGTGCCAGCAGCCATTGGACTAGCGGGGACTACAATGAGCAGTTCTTC
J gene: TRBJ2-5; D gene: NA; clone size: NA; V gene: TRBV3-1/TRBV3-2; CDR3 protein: CASSQGGTRQETQYF; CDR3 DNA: TGTGCCAGCAGCCAAGGGGGGACTCGGCAAGAGACCCAGTACTTC